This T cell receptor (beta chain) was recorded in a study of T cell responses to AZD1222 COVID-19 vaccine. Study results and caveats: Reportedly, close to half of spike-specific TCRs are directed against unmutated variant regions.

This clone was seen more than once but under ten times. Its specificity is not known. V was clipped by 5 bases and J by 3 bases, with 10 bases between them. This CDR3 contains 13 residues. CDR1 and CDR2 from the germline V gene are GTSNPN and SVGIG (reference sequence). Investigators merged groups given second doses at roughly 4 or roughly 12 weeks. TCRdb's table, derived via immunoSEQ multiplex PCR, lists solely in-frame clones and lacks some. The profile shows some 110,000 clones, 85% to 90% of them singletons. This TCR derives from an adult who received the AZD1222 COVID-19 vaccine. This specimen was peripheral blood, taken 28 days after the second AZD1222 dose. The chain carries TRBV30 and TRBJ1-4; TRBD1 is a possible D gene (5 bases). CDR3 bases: TGTGCCTGGGGGTTACAGGCTAATGAAAAACTGTTTTTT. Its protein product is CAWGLQANEKLFF.